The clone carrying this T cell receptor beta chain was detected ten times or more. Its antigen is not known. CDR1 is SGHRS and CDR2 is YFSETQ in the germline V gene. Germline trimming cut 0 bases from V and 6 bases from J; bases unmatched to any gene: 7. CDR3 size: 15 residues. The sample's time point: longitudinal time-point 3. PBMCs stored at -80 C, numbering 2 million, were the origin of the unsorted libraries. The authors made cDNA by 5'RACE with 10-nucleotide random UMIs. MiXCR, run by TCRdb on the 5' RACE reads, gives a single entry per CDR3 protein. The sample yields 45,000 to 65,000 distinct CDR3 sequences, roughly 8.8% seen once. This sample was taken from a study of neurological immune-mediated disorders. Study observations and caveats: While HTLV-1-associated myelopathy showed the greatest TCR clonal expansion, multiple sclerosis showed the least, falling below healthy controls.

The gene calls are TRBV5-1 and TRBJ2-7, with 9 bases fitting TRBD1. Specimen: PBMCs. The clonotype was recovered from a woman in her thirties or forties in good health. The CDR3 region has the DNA TGCGCCAGCAGCTTGGCGGACAGGGGTTCGAGCGAGCAGTACTTC. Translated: CASSLADRGSSEQYF.